The rows below give T cell receptor beta chains drawn from one sample of a study of T cell responses to AZD1222 COVID-19 vaccine. The data were produced by immunoSEQ multiplex PCR, yet TCRdb's version contains in-frame clones alone and is incomplete. Among 90,000 to 140,000 clones, around 89% were seen once, and the ten largest hold roughly 2.5%. The specimen was peripheral blood, collected on day 0 of AZD1222 vaccination. Receptors originate from an adult in good health. CDR3s include the opening cysteine and the closing phenylalanine or tryptophan. A D gene is named only where the DNA matches it firmly. Size values are once, few and many counts, or a class for expanded clones, and some rows have none.

TRBJ1-2 | . | TRBV5-6 | TRBD1 | CASSLGTGGYGYTF | TGTGCCAGCAGCTTGGGGACAGGGGGTTATGGCTACACCTTC
TRBJ1-2 | . | TRBV12-3/TRBV12-4 | TRBD1 | CASSMGQSYGYTF | TGTGCCAGCAGTATGGGACAGAGCTATGGCTACACCTTC
TRBJ2-1 | . | TRBV12-3/TRBV12-4 | . | CASGWGNEQFF | TGTGCCAGCGGCTGGGGGAATGAGCAGTTCTTC
TRBJ2-5 | . | TRBV11-2 | . | CASSLVAETQYF | TGTGCCAGCAGCTTAGTGGCGGAGACCCAGTACTTC
TRBJ2-7 | . | TRBV3-1/TRBV3-2 | TRBD1 | CASSSYGTASYEQYF | TGTGCCAGCAGCAGCTACGGGACAGCCTCCTACGAGCAGTACTTC
TRBJ1-3 | . | TRBV5-5 | TRBD1 | CASSLAGTGNPSGNTIYF | TGTGCCAGCAGCTTGGCCGGGACAGGGAACCCCTCTGGAAACACCATATATTTT
TRBJ1-3 | . | TRBV5-4 | TRBD1 | CASSTGGQSSGNTIYF | TGTGCCAGCAGCACCGGGGGACAGAGCTCTGGAAACACCATATATTTT
TRBJ2-2 | few | TRBV24-1 | . | CATSDGIRDTGELFF | TGTGCCACCAGTGATGGGATCCGGGACACCGGGGAGCTGTTTTTT
TRBJ2-2 | . | TRBV7-2 | TRBD1 | CAGIGTGRTGELFF | TGTGCCGGTATAGGGACAGGGAGGACCGGGGAGCTGTTTTTT
TRBJ2-1 | . | TRBV12-5 | TRBD1 | CASGLGTGGSNEQFF | TGTGCTAGTGGTCTCGGGACAGGGGGGTCAAATGAGCAGTTCTTC
TRBJ1-5 | . | TRBV5-3 | . | CDREGLGYSNQPQHF | TGTGACAGGGAAGGTCTGGGGTATAGCAATCAGCCCCAGCATTTT
TRBJ1-1 | . | TRBV5-1 | . | CASSAGGAFMNTEAFF | TGCGCCAGCAGCGCAGGAGGGGCCTTCATGAACACTGAAGCTTTCTTT
TRBJ1-1 | . | TRBV5-1 | . | CASSLRQTNTEAFF | TGCGCCAGCAGCTTGCGACAGACGAACACTGAAGCTTTCTTT
TRBJ1-2 | . | TRBV6-1 | . | CASSERRAQTLYYGYTF | TGTGCCAGCAGTGAGCGGAGGGCCCAGACGCTTTACTATGGCTACACCTTC
TRBJ1-5 | . | TRBV2 | . | CASRGTEGIGNQPQHF | TGTGCCAGCAGGGGAACGGAGGGGATAGGCAATCAGCCCCAGCATTTT
TRBJ2-5 | . | TRBV28 | . | CASSHTPPGVPEYF | TGTGCCAGCAGCCATACCCCCCCGGGGGTCCCTGAGTACTTC
TRBJ2-3 | . | TRBV10-3 | TRBD1 | CAISPGQGMDTQYF | TGTGCCATCAGCCCGGGACAGGGAATGGATACGCAGTATTTT
TRBJ2-7 | . | TRBV10-3 | . | CAISDVGPRVHEQYF | TGTGCCATCAGTGACGTGGGCCCTAGGGTCCACGAGCAGTACTTC
TRBJ1-5 | . | TRBV28 | TRBD1 | CASSPGQGFQPQHF | TGTGCCAGCAGTCCCGGACAGGGTTTTCAGCCCCAGCATTTT
TRBJ1-2 | . | TRBV4-1 | . | CASSQAFTGTYGYTF | TGCGCCAGCAGCCAAGCCTTTACCGGGACCTATGGCTACACCTTC
TRBJ2-7 | . | TRBV7-9 | TRBD2 | CASSLASRGSSYEQYF | TGTGCCAGCAGCTTAGCTTCGCGGGGGAGCTCCTACGAGCAGTACTTC
TRBJ2-1 | . | TRBV27 | TRBD2 | CASSSRLAVSYNEQFF | TGTGCCAGCAGTTCCCGACTAGCGGTCTCCTACAATGAGCAGTTCTTC
TRBJ1-5 | . | TRBV19 | . | CASSIWDGDQPQHF | TGTGCCAGTAGTATATGGGACGGAGATCAGCCCCAGCATTTT
TRBJ2-1 | . | TRBV27 | . | CASRPLRGPYNEQFF | TGTGCCAGCAGACCCCTGAGGGGCCCTTACAATGAGCAGTTCTTC
TRBJ1-4 | . | TRBV25-1 | . | CASSSDRGHNEKLFF | TGTGCCAGCAGTTCTGACAGAGGCCATAATGAAAAACTGTTTTTT
TRBJ2-7 | . | TRBV3-1/TRBV3-2 | TRBD2 | CASSQIGGANEQYF | TGTGCCAGCAGCCAGATCGGGGGGGCGAACGAGCAGTACTTC
TRBJ1-5 | . | TRBV19 | . | CASKGWDINQPQHF | TGTGCCAGTAAGGGCTGGGACATAAATCAGCCCCAGCATTTT
TRBJ2-3 | few | TRBV7-8 | . | CASSIGSPDTQYF | TGTGCCAGCAGCATCGGGAGCCCAGATACGCAGTATTTT
TRBJ2-3 | . | TRBV3-1/TRBV3-2 | TRBD2 | CASSRAGVDTDTQYF | TGTGCCAGCAGCCGAGCGGGAGTGGACACAGATACGCAGTATTTT
TRBJ1-2 | . | TRBV20-1 | . | CRGTGYGYTF | TGCAGGGGGACTGGCTATGGCTACACCTTC
TRBJ1-2 | . | TRBV6-5 | . | CASSRDGQTGGYTF | TGTGCCAGCTCCCGAGACGGCCAAACCGGTGGCTACACCTTC
TRBJ2-1 | . | TRBV6-6 | . | CASSYIRSTYNEQFF | TGTGCCAGCAGTTACATCCGGTCGACCTACAATGAGCAGTTCTTC
TRBJ1-5 | . | TRBV18 | . | CASSPLSGNQPQHF | TGTGCCAGCTCACCACTCTCGGGCAATCAGCCCCAGCATTTT
TRBJ2-7 | . | TRBV4-1 | TRBD2 | CASSQGLAGFYEQYF | TGCGCCAGCAGCCAGGGACTAGCGGGGTTCTACGAGCAGTACTTC
TRBJ2-3 | . | TRBV4-1 | . | CASSRRGTLRGPSTDTQYF | TGCGCCAGCAGCCGAAGGGGGACACTGCGGGGTCCTAGCACAGATACGCAGTATTTT
TRBJ1-6 | . | TRBV28 | . | CASSPNAGFDSPLHF | TGTGCCAGCAGTCCCAATGCGGGTTTTGATTCACCCCTCCACTTT
TRBJ2-1 | . | TRBV6-5 | . | CASGPGWAYNEQFF | TGTGCCAGCGGCCCTGGGTGGGCCTACAATGAGCAGTTCTTC
TRBJ1-5 | . | TRBV29-1 | TRBD1 | CSVEMDRGPYSNQPQHF | TGCAGCGTTGAAATGGACAGGGGACCTTATAGCAATCAGCCCCAGCATTTT
TRBJ1-4 | . | TRBV9 | . | CASSVTGNNEKLFF | TGTGCCAGCAGCGTAACAGGGAATAATGAAAAACTGTTTTTT
TRBJ1-3 | . | TRBV10-3 | . | CAIRPEQGVGNTIYF | TGTGCCATCAGACCTGAGCAGGGAGTTGGAAACACCATATATTTT
TRBJ1-6 | . | TRBV27 | . | CASWPSRGPLHF | TGTGCCAGTTGGCCTTCTCGGGGACCCCTCCACTTT
TRBJ1-1 | . | TRBV7-7 | . | CASSLNGNTEAFF | TGTGCTAGCAGCTTAAACGGAAACACTGAAGCTTTCTTT
TRBJ1-4 | . | TRBV5-4 | . | CASSLTGSNEKLFF | TGTGCCAGCAGCTTAACAGGGAGCAATGAAAAACTGTTTTTT
TRBJ2-1 | . | TRBV19 | . | CASKKRESSAGPRIEQFF | TGTGCCAGTAAAAAGAGGGAATCTAGCGCCGGACCACGAATTGAGCAGTTCTTC
TRBJ1-2 | few | TRBV2 | . | CASSEARYAEVYGYTF | TGTGCCAGCAGTGAAGCGCGCTATGCAGAGGTCTATGGCTACACCTTC
TRBJ2-1 | . | TRBV7-2 | . | CASSLVRPLSYNEQFF | TGTGCCAGCAGCTTAGTCCGACCCCTCTCCTACAATGAGCAGTTCTTC
TRBJ2-7 | . | TRBV19 | TRBD1 | CASSRETGVYEQYF | TGTGCCAGTAGTAGAGAGACAGGGGTCTACGAGCAGTACTTC
TRBJ1-6 | . | TRBV6-5 | . | CASTDWASPLHF | TGTGCCAGCACCGATTGGGCTTCACCCCTCCACTTT
TRBJ2-3 | . | TRBV13 | TRBD2 | CASSPRTSGGSDTQYF | TGTGCCAGCAGCCCCCGGACTAGCGGGGGGTCGGATACGCAGTATTTT
TRBJ2-1 | . | TRBV28 | . | CASIGREIARNEQFF | TGTGCCAGCATTGGTCGGGAGATAGCTAGGAATGAGCAGTTCTTC
TRBJ2-5 | . | TRBV11-2 | TRBD2 | CASSLGGGSLSRETQYF | TGTGCCAGCAGCTTAGGAGGCGGGAGTCTGTCTAGAGAGACCCAGTACTTC
TRBJ1-6 | . | TRBV19 | . | CASRMPAGTYNSPLHF | TGTGCCAGTAGGATGCCCGCAGGGACATATAATTCACCCCTCCACTTT
TRBJ1-4 | . | TRBV7-2 | . | CASSPVGGTNEKLFF | TGTGCCAGCAGCCCGGTTGGGGGAACTAATGAAAAACTGTTTTTT
TRBJ2-2 | . | TRBV5-1 | . | CASSLKGSGELFF | TGCGCCAGCAGCTTGAAAGGATCCGGGGAGCTGTTTTTT
TRBJ2-1 | once | TRBV18 | . | CASSPPQRGEQFF | TGTGCCAGCTCACCACCCCAGCGTGGGGAGCAGTTCTTC
TRBJ1-3 | . | TRBV11-2 | . | CASSGGTTGNTIYF | TGTGCCAGCAGCGGAGGGACTACTGGAAACACCATATATTTT
TRBJ1-1 | . | TRBV5-1 | . | CASSLGGMNTEAFF | TGCGCCAGCAGCTTGGGCGGTATGAACACTGAAGCTTTCTTT